This T cell receptor (beta chain) originates from a study of OX40 agonist ivuxolimab in advanced cancers. About the study as a whole: Ivuxolimab was a fully human IgG2 agonistic monoclonal antibody targeting the costimulatory receptor OX40 (CD134). Intravenous ivuxolimab was administered to patients every 2 weeks at six dose levels: 0.01, 0.1, 0.3, 1.5, 3 and 10 mg/kg. Partial responses occurred in three dose-escalation patients: two with cutaneous melanoma and one with hepatocellular carcinoma. In the dose-escalation cohort, 82.7% of patients were male, and the mean age was around 60 years, with a range of about 23 to 85. Patients were allowed to have had prior anti-PD-1, anti-PD-L1 or anti-CTLA-4 therapy, and around 41% of the dose-escalation patients had previously received checkpoint inhibitors. The paper reports the monotherapy dose-escalation portion (N of about 50 patients) of the phase I ivuxolimab trial. The point of sequencing TCRbeta in the periphery was to test whether ivuxolimab changed TCR sequence diversity and drove clonal T-cell expansion. Among the approximately 54 dose-escalation patients, approximately 20 had hepatocellular carcinoma, approximately 15 melanoma, 9 renal cell carcinoma and 9 head and neck cancer.

Including the terminal cysteine and phenylalanine, the CDR3 comprises 14 residues. The sequence is cut down to CDR3 DNA, 42 bases in frame from base 1. The CDR1 and CDR2 encoded by the germline V gene are SGHAT and FQNNGV. Trimming accounts for 6 bases at V and 4 bases at J, while the number of junction bases matched to no gene is 5. Genomic DNA was extracted from sorted cells for sequencing of the TCRbeta CDR3 region. The immunoSEQ Assay was used to sequence the TCRbeta CDR3 regions. The table was pulled from immuneACCESS by TCRdb, which kept in-frame rearrangements only. Such tables lose some clones; where checked, under half of the loss comes from unresolved V genes, and the rest has no known cause. For this sample the table gives 11,000 or so clones, of which about 83% were detected only once. The leading ten clones occupy over 45% of the sample. The trial excluded patients who had a history of autoimmune disease or were on systemic immunosuppression. In every dose cohort, peripheral blood was drawn for TCR sequencing at baseline, cycle 4 day 1, and cycle 7 day 1. Samples came from an open-label, multicenter, first-in-human phase I dose-escalation trial of ivuxolimab. Adults with locally advanced or metastatic melanoma, renal cell carcinoma, hepatocellular carcinoma or head and neck squamous cell carcinoma were enrolled in the trial. CD4+ and CD8+ T cells were sorted separately from peripheral blood before TCR sequencing.

With respect to this clone: This clone's antigen is unknown. Base qualities were left out, and no much larger clone turns up one base away.

Overall study outcomes, separate from this receptor: Low levels of normalized T-cell clonal expansion were also seen in some patients who did not respond. In the 0.1-3.0 mg/kg groups, partial responders were among the patients with the lowest normalized peripheral clonal expansion, particularly in CD8+ T cells. After ivuxolimab, expanded clones were on average more numerous among CD8+ T cells than among CD4+ T cells. The antigen specificity of the peripheral T cells that underwent clonal expansion was not determined. At doses of 0.1 to 3.0 mg/kg, clonal expansion of both CD4+ and CD8+ T cells in blood was seen between baseline and week 6.

This clonotype was sampled from an adult with an advanced solid tumor such as melanoma, head and neck, liver or kidney cancer. The sequences come from CD4+ or CD8+ T cells sorted from blood, collected in a trial of the OX40 agonist ivuxolimab. This receptor chain uses TRBV11-2 and TRBJ2-1, and TRBD2 aligns with 8 junction nucleotides. The nucleotide sequence is given as TGTGCCAGCAGTGACCAGCGGGGGTACAATGAGCAGTTCTTC. This is translated as CASSDQRGYNEQFF. The full variable domain, with segments outside the CDR3 supplied by the reference TRBV11-2 and TRBJ2-1 proteins, appears as EAGVAQSPRYKIIEKRQSVAFWCNPISGHATLYWYQQILGQGPKLLIQFQNNGVVDDSQLPKDRFSAERLKGVDSTLKIQPAKLEDSAVYLCASSDQRGYNEQFFGPGTRLTVL.